The sequence of this TCR beta chain was determined in a study of T cell repertoires in aging, cancer and after chemotherapy. The study's findings and limits: Healthy donors lost TCR diversity with age mainly through richness, cancer patients through richness and evenness. Immunological memory after chemotherapy cannot be judged from the repertoire data. Median generation probability rose over the chemotherapy interval in each cancer cohort, suggesting rebound thymic output.

Amplification of TCR beta used genomic DNA extracted from peripheral blood. Germline V gene sequence: CDR1 LGHNA, CDR2 YNFKEQ. V lost 3 bases to trimming and J lost 6 bases, with 11 bases between them. This CDR3 has 14 residues. A mixed TRB-A/B primer pool amplified rearranged TRB by multiplex touch-down PCR. Each CDR3 protein is one row after TCRdb ran MiXCR on the multiplex PCR reads. The table shows 200 to 250 distinct CDR3 sequences, with about 65% occurring only once. A remark on this clonotype: Its antigen is currently unknown.

Sequences were obtained from blood. The chain couples TRBV4-2 to TRBJ2-2; unclear D gene. The receptor was isolated from a human donor with a solid tumor. The CDR3, as DNA: TGTGCCAGCAGCCAGGGCAGGAATTCCGGGGAGCTGTTTTTT. Amino acid sequence: CASSQGRNSGELFF.